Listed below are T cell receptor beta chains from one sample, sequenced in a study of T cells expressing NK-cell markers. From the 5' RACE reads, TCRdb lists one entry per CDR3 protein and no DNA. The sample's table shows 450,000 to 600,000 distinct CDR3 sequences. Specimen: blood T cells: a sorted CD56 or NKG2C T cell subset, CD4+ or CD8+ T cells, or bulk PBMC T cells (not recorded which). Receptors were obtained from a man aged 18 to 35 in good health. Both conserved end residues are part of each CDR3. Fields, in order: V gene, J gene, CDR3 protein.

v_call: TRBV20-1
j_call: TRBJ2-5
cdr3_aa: CSAREGGLETQYF

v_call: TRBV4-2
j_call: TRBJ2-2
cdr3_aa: CASHPLAGVIGELFF

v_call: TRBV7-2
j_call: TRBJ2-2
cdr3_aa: CASSSGLAGVTGELFF

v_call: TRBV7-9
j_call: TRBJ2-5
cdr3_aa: CASSLEAGEVFETQYF

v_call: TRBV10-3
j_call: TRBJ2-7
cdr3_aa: CAISEHQQLAGDGSPPYEQYF

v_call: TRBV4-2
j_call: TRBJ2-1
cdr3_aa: CASSQDGTSGFF

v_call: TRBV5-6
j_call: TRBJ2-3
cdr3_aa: CASDQAGGNEDTQYF

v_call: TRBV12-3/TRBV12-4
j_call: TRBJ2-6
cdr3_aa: CASSLRGTGANVLTF

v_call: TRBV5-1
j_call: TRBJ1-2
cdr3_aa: CASSVQARENGYTF

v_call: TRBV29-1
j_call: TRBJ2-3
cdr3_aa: CSAGTSGISDTQYF

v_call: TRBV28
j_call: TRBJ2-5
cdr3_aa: CASSLDGTKETQYF

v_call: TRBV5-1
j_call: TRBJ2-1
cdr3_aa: CASSLDYGTIDEQFF

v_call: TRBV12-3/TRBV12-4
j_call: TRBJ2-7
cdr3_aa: CASSQAWYEQYF

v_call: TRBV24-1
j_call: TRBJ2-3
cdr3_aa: CATSDRALRGRTSTDTQYF

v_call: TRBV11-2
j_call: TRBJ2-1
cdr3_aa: CASSLSISYNEQFF

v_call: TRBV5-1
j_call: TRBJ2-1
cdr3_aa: CASSLDSIGSSSYNEQFF

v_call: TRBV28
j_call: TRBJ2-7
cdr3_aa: CASSLFGASGSYEQYF

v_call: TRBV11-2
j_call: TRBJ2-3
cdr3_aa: CASSLDSGRAQDTQYF

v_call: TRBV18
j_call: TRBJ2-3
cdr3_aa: CASSLNRARDTQYF

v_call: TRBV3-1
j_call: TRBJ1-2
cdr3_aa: CASSQDMGAPRGYTF

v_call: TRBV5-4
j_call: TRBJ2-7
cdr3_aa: CASSLGIGSYYEQYF

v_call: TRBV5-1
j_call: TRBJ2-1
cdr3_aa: CASSWDGRSDEQFF

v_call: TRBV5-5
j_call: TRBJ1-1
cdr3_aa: CASSLHVTTGAVNTEAFF

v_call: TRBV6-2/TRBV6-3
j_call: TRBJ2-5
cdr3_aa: CASSYSPRATQYF

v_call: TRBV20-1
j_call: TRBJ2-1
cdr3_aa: CSAREWRAPGLSLDEQFF

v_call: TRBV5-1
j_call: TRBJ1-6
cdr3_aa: CASSFDSNPNSPLHF

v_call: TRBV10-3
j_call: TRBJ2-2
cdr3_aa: CAISESTSGKGELFF

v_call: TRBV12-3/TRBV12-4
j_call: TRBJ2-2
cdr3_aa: CASSRRVSGAGELFF

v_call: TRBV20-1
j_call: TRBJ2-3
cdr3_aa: CSASGISTDTQYF

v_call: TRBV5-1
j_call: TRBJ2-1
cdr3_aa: CASSPWGVKALSYNEQFF

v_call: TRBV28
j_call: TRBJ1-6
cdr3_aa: CASSASGKGGSPLHF

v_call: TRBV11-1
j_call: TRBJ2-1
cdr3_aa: CASSRKTGLAGTYNEQFF

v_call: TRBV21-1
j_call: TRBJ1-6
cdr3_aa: CASRLQQGPSIHF

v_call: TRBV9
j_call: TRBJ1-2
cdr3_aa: CASSPGTYADGYTF

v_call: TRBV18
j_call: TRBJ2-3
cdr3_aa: CASSPFGSDTQYF

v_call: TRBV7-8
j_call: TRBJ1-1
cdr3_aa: CASSSDRGLYTEAFF

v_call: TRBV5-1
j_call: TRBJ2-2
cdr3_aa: CASSPGQGTGELFF

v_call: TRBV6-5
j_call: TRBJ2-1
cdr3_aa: CASSYRGDEQFF

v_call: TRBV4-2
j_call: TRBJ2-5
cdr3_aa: CASSQGEGSAGETQYF

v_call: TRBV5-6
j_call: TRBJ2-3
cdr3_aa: CASSSGSGGTADTQYF

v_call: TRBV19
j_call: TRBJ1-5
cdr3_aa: CASSIVLQGNQPQHF

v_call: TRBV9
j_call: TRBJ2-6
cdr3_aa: CASSGQGPLVGANVLTF

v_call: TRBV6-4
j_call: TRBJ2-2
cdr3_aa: CASRKLQGNGELFF

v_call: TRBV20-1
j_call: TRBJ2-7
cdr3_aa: CSASPSLREQYF

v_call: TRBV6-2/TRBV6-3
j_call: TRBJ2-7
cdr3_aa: CASSYSLSPATEQYF

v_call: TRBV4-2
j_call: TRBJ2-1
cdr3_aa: CASSQESGGQGSYNEQFF

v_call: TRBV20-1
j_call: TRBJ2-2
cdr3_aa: CSARDVGRFGELFF

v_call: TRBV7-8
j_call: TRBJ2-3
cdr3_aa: CASSVRGLGTDTQYF

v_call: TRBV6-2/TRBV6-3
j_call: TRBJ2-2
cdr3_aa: CASRASGPKNTGELFF

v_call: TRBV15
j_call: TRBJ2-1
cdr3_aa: CATSRPGLADGAEQFF